What follows is one T cell receptor (beta chain) and its context. There is no known antigen for this receptor. Base quality data are lacking; no much larger clone is found one base away. In Seattle, one collaborating source enrolled patients while the infection was active and tracked those patients longitudinally over the course of disease. Whole blood was collected in K2EDTA tubes by collaborating institutions according to the institutions' own protocols. For TCRbeta analysis, collaborators shipped samples as frozen whole blood, isolated PBMCs, or DNA extracted from either of those sample types. These data originate in a study of blood T cell repertoires in COVID-19 (dated by TCRdb to about 2020). Study-level background: Samples from collaborators originated in the United States, Italy and Spain and spanned both the acute and convalescent phases of COVID-19. Samples came from the ongoing ImmuneRACE study (first 160 participants) plus 1,254 subjects from 6 global collaborators. The prospective study material was composed of cDNA or gDNA derived from T cells, B-cell-depleted T cells, or PBMCs. The repertoires were released in a freely available public database intended as a resource for research on the immune response to SARS-CoV-2. Sample metadata almost always included a de-identified subject ID, COVID-19 status, age in years and sex. Subjects who had been exposed to COVID-19, were actively infected with it, or had recovered from it provided the deeply sampled blood TCRbeta repertoires that made up the dataset. Where HLA class I and class II types were available, the types were taken from metadata supplied by the sample provider, not from assay-based typing. The full study reports these points: How much clinical and demographic metadata was included differed by source and by participant, and the metadata was provided uncurated.

The V end loses 4 bases and the J end loses 7 bases, and a stretch of 16 bases separates them. Via the germline V gene, CDR1 is SGHNT and CDR2 YENEEA. Including the terminal cysteine and phenylalanine, the CDR3 comprises 14 residues. Kept here is only the CDR3 DNA, which spans 42 bases and is read in frame from base 1. The immunoSEQ Assay, a bias-controlled multiplex PCR, was used to amplify TCRbeta CDR3 regions from genomic DNA. In the source study's methods: Nucleated cell counts per sample were estimated from amplification of reference gene primers within the assay. Sequence reads were collapsed and filtered to measure the absolute abundance of every unique TCRbeta CDR3 rearrangement. For each sample, productive Simpson clonality was calculated as the square root of Simpson's diversity index over productive rearrangements. The source is immuneACCESS, and TCRdb retained only in-frame sequences with V and J called. Part of the clones is not carried over; for the studies checked, unresolved V genes explain less than half of this, and the remainder is unexplained. That table gives V, J and clone size, and the DNA gave D and trimming. The table for this sample lists approximately 350,000 clones; approximately 86% of them were counted only once. The top ten constitute roughly 7.1% of the sample.

The specimen was peripheral blood. This TCR derives from a woman aged 60-75 years with COVID-19, enrolled during active disease. Recombination joined TRBV11-3 with TRBJ1-2; tentative D gene TRBD1, with 6 bases matching. The bases are TGTGCCAGCAGCTCTCCCGGGGGGGCACGTGGCTACACCTTC. Translated, this gives CASSSPGGARGYTF.